The 9 T cell receptor beta chains given below trace back to one sample, sequenced in a study of T cells in Graves' hyperthyroidism and ophthalmopathy. It was RNA transcripts that yielded the amplified TCR beta CDR3 regions. Researchers ran a first-round RT-PCR on the TCR CDR3 using the HTBI primer set. TCRdb independently ran MiXCR on the multiplex PCR reads; one entry per CDR3 protein. The sample holds hundreds of thousands of distinct CDR3 sequences, roughly 19% seen once. Sequencing was carried out using blood. The receptors come from a man aged 45-65 years with Graves' ophthalmopathy.

V and J are TRBV28 and TRBJ1-4, with a weak D call TRBD1 (5 bases). The CDR3 is 16 amino acids. The V and J ends lost 5 bases and 1 base respectively, with 14 bases between them. Germline V gives CDR1 MDHEN, CDR2 SYDVKM. CDR3 amino acids: CASSHRLGGTNEKLFF. CDR3 DNA sequence: TGTGCCAGCAGTCACAGGCTGGGGGGAACTAATGAAAAACTGTTTTTT.

This chain connects TRBV14 to TRBJ2-1; TRBD1 aligns across 10 bases. Germline assignment: CDR1 SGHDN and CDR2 FVKESK. The CDR3 has 16 amino acids. V shed 1 base and J 8 bases; nucleotides not matched to a gene: 8. The CDR3 bases are TGTGCCAGCAGCCAAGCCTGGGACAGGGGTATCGATGAGCAGTTCTTC. The encoded protein is CASSQAWDRGIDEQFF.

This clonotype showed up just a few times. The CDR3 reads CASSEQPGSTDTQYF. In nucleotides, the CDR3 is TGTGCCAGCAGTGAACAACCAGGGTCGACAGATACGCAGTATTTT. The J gene is TRBJ2-3, the V gene TRBV6-1; possibly TRBD1 for D (5 bases). This CDR3 comprises 15 residues. With 2 bases removed from V and 3 bases from J, the gap between germline ends came to 12 bases. CDR1 and CDR2 (germline): MNHNS, SASEGT.

This clonotype was seen ten or more times. The chain carries TRBV28 and TRBJ2-7; D remains ambiguous. Germline assignment: CDR1 MDHEN and CDR2 SYDVKM. Trimming took off 6 bases at V and 7 bases at J, with 13 bases between the two ends. The CDR3 consists of 12 residues. The CDR3 region is CASSLGVLEQYF. The CDR3 region has the DNA TGTGCCAGCAGCCTCGGAGTGTTGGAGCAGTACTTC.

This clonotype was observed at least ten times. The chain couples TRBV20-1 to TRBJ2-1; 7 bases fit TRBD2. In germline, CDR1 is DFQATT, CDR2 SNEGSKA (reference sequence). After removal of 2 bases from V and 10 bases from J, the junction contained 2 bases not matched to a gene. The CDR3 is 11 residues long. The CDR3 region is CSARKRGEQFF. For the CDR3, the DNA is TGCAGTGCTAGAAAGCGGGGAGAGCAGTTCTTC.

About this clonotype: It is likely a read error, because the conserved phenylalanine at the end of the CDR3 is missing. The genes are TRBV7-2 and TRBJ1-4, with 8 bases matching TRBD1. V trimming: 1 base; J trimming: 7 bases; junction bases outside the gene matches: 5. This CDR3 contains 15 residues. The germline V gene encodes CDR1 SGHTA and CDR2 FQGNSA. CDR3 bases: TGTGCCAGCAGCTTAGACAGGGGGAATGGTGAAAAACTGTTTCTT. Translating it yields CASSLDRGNGEKLFL.

This clonotype was picked up many times. The CDR3 loop reads CASGDTSRAEAFF. As DNA, the CDR3 is TGTGCCAGCGGGGACACTTCTCGTGCTGAAGCTTTCTTT. The chain recombines TRBV28 with TRBJ1-1; weak D call: TRBD1 (6 bases). The CDR3 consists of 13 residues. V was pared by 8 bases and J by 6 bases, with 16 bases between. The germline CDR1 and CDR2 sequences are MDHEN and SYDVKM.

This clonotype was seen more than once but under ten times. V usage is TRBV9 and J usage is TRBJ2-5; D gene uncertain. Per germline, CDR1 SGDLS and CDR2 YYNGEE. The V end was cut by 3 bases, the J end by 2 bases, with 11 bases between. The CDR3 sequence is 14 residues long. The CDR3 sequence is CASSAAGPQETQYF. Written as DNA, the CDR3 is TGTGCCAGCAGCGCGGCCGGTCCTCAAGAGACCCAGTACTTC.

This clonotype was observed many times. The chain recombines TRBV20-1 with TRBJ1-1; 7 nucleotides align to TRBD1. Germline CDR1 and CDR2: DFQATT and SNEGSKA (reference sequence). The CDR3 consists of 12 residues. The V and J ends lost 2 bases and 3 bases, in that order; junction bases with no gene match: 0. The chain's CDR3 is CSARQGDTEAFF. CDR3 DNA sequence: TGCAGTGCTAGACAGGGGGACACTGAAGCTTTCTTT.